One sample yielded the 22 T cell receptor beta chains listed below, sequenced in a study of tumor and adjacent non-tumor tissue in lung cancer. TCRbeta libraries were built with three rounds of nested PCR, modified from ARM-PCR. TCRdb independently ran MiXCR on the multiplex PCR reads; one entry per CDR3 protein. Of more than 55,000 distinct CDR3 sequences in the sample, roughly 60% are singletons; the top ten hold about 30%. RNA was extracted from bulk tissue without any cell sorting. This non-tumor lung sample came from over 3 cm beyond the tumor edge. The sample was distant non-tumor lung tissue. All receptors derive from a man between 65 and 79 years old with non-small cell lung cancer.

Concerning this clonotype: Possible read error: a much larger clone is one base away. This chain joins TRBV6-1 and TRBJ1-5; D gene uncertain. V lost 7 bases and J 0 bases, leaving 10 bases between the germline ends. The germline gives CDR1 MNHNS, CDR2 SASEGT. The CDR3 spans 14 residues. In DNA, the CDR3 is TGTGCCAGCAATACTCAGTATAGCAATCAGCCCCAGCATTTT. Its translation is CASNTQYSNQPQHF.

With respect to this clonotype: This CDR3 is missing its conserved last phenylalanine or tryptophan, likely due to a read error. V and J are TRBV4-2 and TRBJ2-1; the match to TRBD2 covers 9 bases. The germline gives CDR1 LGHNA, CDR2 YNFKEQ. CDR3 length: 16 residues. The CDR3 loop reads CARSQDGLAGSDEQFY. The CDR3, as DNA: TGTGCCAGGAGCCAAGATGGCCTAGCGGGAAGCGATGAGCAGTTCTAC.

About this clonotype: The junction differs from germline at one of its ends, possibly a read error. This rearrangement joins TRBV29-1 to TRBJ1-2, with D perhaps TRBD1 (5 bases). The CDR3 contains 12 residues. Germline lookup yields CDR1 SQVTM and CDR2 ANQGSEA. CDR3 in DNA: TGCACCGTTGAAGGAGGGGCCCGGGGCTACACCTTC. This sequence encodes CTVEGGARGYTF.

Comment on this clonotype: A read error may explain this, as a much larger clone is one base away. This rearrangement joins TRBV10-3 to TRBJ2-5, with a weak D call TRBD1 (5 bases). The end of the DNA aligns better with TRBJ2-1, so the J call may be wrong. The CDR3 spans 14 residues. CDR1 is ENHRY and CDR2 is SYGVKD in the germline V gene. CDR3 sequence reads: CAISITGEKETQFF. In DNA form, the CDR3 reads TGTGCCATCAGTATCACAGGCGAAAAAGAGACCCAGTTCTTC.

The chain recombines TRBV5-1 with TRBJ1-1, with 7 bases identical to TRBD1. Germline V lookup: CDR1 SGHRS, CDR2 YFSETQ. The CDR3 has 17 residues. V gave up 2 bases and J gave up 0 bases; unmatched junction bases: 10. CDR3 region: CASSLLPDRRVNTEAFF. CDR3 sequence (DNA): TGCGCCAGCAGCTTACTTCCGGACAGGAGAGTGAACACTGAAGCTTTCTTT.

The genes are TRBV28 and TRBJ2-7, with TRBD2 matching 8 bases. V shed 4 bases, J shed 4 bases, and the junction held 6 bases outside the gene matches. CDR1 is MDHEN and CDR2 is SYDVKM in the germline V gene. This CDR3 has 14 residues. CDR3 nucleotides: TGTGCCAGCAGTTCACTAGCGGATAAATACGAGCAGTACTTC. Amino acids: CASSSLADKYEQYF.

The table lists this clonotype with many counts. This chain uses TRBV4-1 with TRBJ2-2, with 11 bases lining up with TRBD2. Germline assignment: CDR1 MGHRA and CDR2 YSYEKL. V lost 0 bases and J lost 5; bases outside the gene matches: 8. CDR3 size: 18 residues. The CDR3 sequence is CASSQELAGASGTGELFF. The CDR3 DNA sequence: TGCGCCAGCAGCCAAGAACTAGCGGGGGCTTCGGGGACCGGGGAGCTGTTTTTT.

This clonotype was recorded a few times. V gene TRBV7-8 combines with J gene TRBJ2-5; D gene uncertain. The CDR3 is 15 residues long. V lost 2 bases and J lost 4, with 14 bases in between. Germline CDR1 is SGHVS and CDR2 is FQNEAQ. The DNA of the CDR3 is TGTGCCAGCAGCTTAAGGGTCCCTCGCACAGAGACCCAGTACTTC. Translation: CASSLRVPRTETQYF. Variable domain in full (rest from reference TRBV7-8 and TRBJ2-5): GAGVSQSPRYKVAKRGQDVALRCDPISGHVSLFWYQQALGQGPEFLTYFQNEAQLDKSGLPSDRFFAERPEGSVSTLKIQRTQQEDSAVYLCASSLRVPRTETQYFGPGTRLLVL.

This chain connects TRBV29-1 to TRBJ2-3; possible D gene TRBD2, 5 bases. The V end lost 8 bases, the J end lost 5 bases, and 20 bases lay between the germline ends. CDR1 and CDR2 (germline): SQVTM, ANQGSEA. The CDR3 sequence is 14 residues long. CDR3 nucleotides: TGCAGCTCTCGGGGTGGGTTCGACATAGATACGCAGTATTTT. Encoded protein: CSSRGGFDIDTQYF.

Notes on this clonotype: Sequence at one end of the junction differs from germline and may be a read error. The chain has TRBV4-1 and TRBJ1-4, with a tentative D call TRBD1 (5 bases). The CDR3 consists of 18 residues. Germline assignment: CDR1 MGHRA and CDR2 YSYEKL. CDR3 protein: CAISQLYGGLGVGEKLFF. CDR3 nucleotide sequence: TGCGCCATCAGCCAATTATACGGGGGACTGGGGGTAGGAGAAAAACTGTTTTTT.

Remarks on this clonotype: A read error may produce the germline difference seen at one junction end. DNA for the CDR3: TGTGCCAGCAACGGGAAGGGTGTGCGTTTCACAGATACACAGTATTTT. The encoded protein is CASNGKGVRFTDTQYF. The V call is TRBV7-9, the J call TRBJ2-3, with a possible D match to TRBD2 (5 bases). The CDR3 runs 16 residues. Per the germline V gene, CDR1 is SEHNR and CDR2 is FQNEAQ (reference sequence).

This clonotype occurred once. V gene TRBV5-1 combines with J gene TRBJ1-4, with a possible D match to TRBD1 (5 bases). The germline V gene has CDR1 SGHRS and CDR2 YFSETQ. The CDR3 covers 14 residues. Trimming removed 1 base from V and 9 bases from J, with 13 bases in between. The CDR3 region has the DNA TGCGCCAGCAGCTTGAGGCAGGGCATTAAAAAACTGTTTTTT. Its translation is CASSLRQGIKKLFF.

Points on this clonotype: A much bigger clone sits one base away, suggesting this may be a read error. The gene calls are TRBV12-5 and TRBJ1-1; possibly TRBD1 for D (5 bases). The ends were cut back, 2 bases at V and 0 bases at J, with 16 bases in the middle. Per germline, CDR1 LGHNT and CDR2 FRNRAP. This CDR3 comprises 17 residues. The CDR3 DNA sequence: TGTGCTAGTGGTTTGACCCCGGGGCAGTTCATGAACACTGAAGCTTTCTTT. It specifies CASGLTPGQFMNTEAFF.

This chain connects TRBV11-2 to TRBJ1-2, with D possibly TRBD1 on 5 matching bases. Per germline, CDR1 SGHAT and CDR2 FQNNGV. Deletions cut 9 bases from V and 8 bases from J, with 19 bases between. The CDR3 extends over 13 amino acids. The CDR3 region has the DNA TGTGCCAGTAGCCCTATCAGGGCAGGAGGCTACACCTTC. Amino acids: CASSPIRAGGYTF.

This clonotype was picked up many times. The chain recombines TRBV11-2 with TRBJ2-3; D is unresolved. Germline CDR1 is SGHAT and CDR2 is FQNNGV. V dropped 5 bases and J dropped 0 bases, with 15 bases sitting between them. There are 16 residues in the CDR3. The CDR3 loop is CASSPRLTSSTDTQYF. The CDR3 DNA follows: TGTGCCAGCAGCCCAAGATTAACCTCTAGCACAGATACGCAGTATTTT.

This clonotype was recorded many times. The V and J genes are TRBV28 and TRBJ2-1; D gene unclear. The germline V and J ends were trimmed by 3 bases and 4 bases, with 4 bases remaining between them. The germline V gene has CDR1 MDHEN and CDR2 SYDVKM. CDR3 size: 12 residues. The CDR3: CASSLPYNEQFF. CDR3 nucleotide sequence: TGTGCCAGCAGTTTGCCTTACAATGAGCAGTTCTTC. Drawing the rest from reference TRBV28 and TRBJ2-1, the complete variable domain is DVKVTQSSRYLVKRTGEKVFLECVQDMDHENMFWYRQDPGLGLRLIYFSYDVKMKEKGDIPEGYSVSREKKERFSLILESASTNQTSMYLCASSLPYNEQFFGPGTRLTVL.

In the case of this clonotype: Since a much larger clone is just one base distant, this may be a read error. The chain carries TRBV14 and TRBJ2-1, with 8 bases lining up with TRBD1. Germline assignment: CDR1 SGHDN and CDR2 FVKESK. This CDR3 region has 16 residues. CDR3 region: CVSSQVGQGVHNEQFF. In nucleotides, the CDR3 is TGTGTCAGCAGCCAAGTTGGACAGGGAGTCCACAATGAGCAGTTCTTC. Together with reference TRBV14 and TRBJ2-1, the CDR3 gives the full variable domain: EAGVTQFPSHSVIEKGQTVTLRCDPISGHDNLYWYRRVMGKEIKFLLHFVKESKQDESGMPNNRFLAERTGGTYSTLKVQPAELEDSGVYFCVSSQVGQGVHNEQFFGPGTRLTVL.

The chain joins TRBV6-5 to TRBJ2-1, with 8 bases identical to TRBD1. V was clipped by 2 bases and J by 10 bases; unmatched bases: 4. This CDR3 is 13 amino acids long. Germline V gene lookup returns CDR1 MNHEY and CDR2 SVGAGI. In DNA, the CDR3 is TGTGCCAGCAGTTACGGGGACAGGCCAGAGCAGTTCTTC. Amino acids: CASSYGDRPEQFF.

Of note for this clonotype: This CDR3 fails to terminate in the conserved phenylalanine or tryptophan, so it likely reflects a read error. This rearrangement joins TRBV11-2 to TRBJ2-6; the D gene is possibly TRBD1 (5 bases). The CDR3 is made up of 15 amino acids. Germline V gene lookup returns CDR1 SGHAT and CDR2 FQNNGV. DNA of the CDR3: TGTGCCAGCAGCCCTAGAAGTTCTGGGGCCAACGCCCTGACTTCC. Its translation is CASSPRSSGANALTS.

With respect to this clonotype: No conserved phenylalanine or tryptophan is present at the end of the CDR3, so a read error is the likely explanation. The chain uses TRBV11-1 and TRBJ2-6; 8 positions match TRBD1. The CDR3 consists of 17 residues. Germline V gene sequence: CDR1 SGHAT, CDR2 FQDESV (reference sequence). The CDR3 nucleotides are TGTGCCAGCAGCCGTAGAACAGGGGGTGCTGGGACCAACGTCCTGACTCTC. Residues: CASSRRTGGAGTNVLTL.

Comments on this clonotype: Being one base from a much bigger clone, this may be a read error. The rearrangement joins TRBV11-2 to TRBJ2-3; a possible D gene is TRBD1 (6 bases). The CDR3 is 13 residues long. In germline, CDR1 is SGHAT, CDR2 FQNNGV. The CDR3 nucleotides read TGTGCCAGCACCCCTGCGTGGACAGATACGGAGTGTTTT. Translating gives CASTPAWTDTECF. Based on the CDR3 plus reference TRBV11-2 and TRBJ2-3, the full variable domain is EAGVAQSPRYKIIEKRQSVAFWCNPISGHATLYWYQQILGQGPKLLIQFQNNGVVDDSQLPKDRFSAERLKGVDSTLKIQPAKLEDSAVYLCASTPAWTDTECFGPGTRLTVL.

The CDR3 nucleotides are TGCGCCAGTACTCCCTACCCAGATACGCAGCATTTT. This gives the protein CASTPYPDTQHF. V is TRBV10-2 and J is TRBJ2-3; D is unresolved. The assigned J gene may be wrong: the sequence end matches TRBJ1-5 better. Per germline, CDR1 WSHSY and CDR2 SAAADI. This CDR3 region has 12 residues.